The 19 T cell receptor beta chains below were found in one sample sequenced in a study of blood T cells in healthy people across ages. A sample-barcoded 5' primer and a J-beta primer mix were used in a second PCR of about 7 to 12 cycles. TCRdb redid the calling of the 5' RACE reads with MiXCR, one entry per CDR3 protein. The sample comprises just under 750,000 distinct CDR3 sequences, about 20% of which are singletons, and about 20% rests with the top ten. Source material: blood. These receptor sequences come from a man in his 70s in good health.

The rearrangement links TRBV5-1 to TRBJ1-1; 9 nucleotides agree with TRBD1. Germline CDR1 is SGHRS and CDR2 is YFSETQ. The CDR3 runs 14 residues. V gave up 6 bases and J gave up 0 bases; unmatched junction bases: 3. The CDR3 sequence is CASNGQGMNTEAFF. The CDR3 nucleotides are TGCGCCAGCAATGGACAGGGGATGAACACTGAAGCTTTCTTT. The full variable domain, completed using reference TRBV5-1 and TRBJ1-1, is KAGVTQTPRYLIKTRGQQVTLSCSPISGHRSVSWYQQTPGQGLQFLFEYFSETQRNKGNFPGRFSGRQFSNSRSEMNVSTLELGDSALYLCASNGQGMNTEAFFGQGTRLTVV.

V is TRBV7-3 and J is TRBJ2-1; 11 bases fit TRBD2. This CDR3 has 18 amino acids. Unmatched junction bases numbered 10, after V lost 4 bases and J lost 2 bases. Germline CDR1 SGHTA, CDR2 FQGTGA. The CDR3 spells CASSSRGGLAVTYNEQFF. The CDR3 nucleotides read TGTGCCAGCAGCTCCCGGGGGGGACTAGCGGTAACCTACAATGAGCAGTTCTTC.

This clonotype was observed a handful of times. The genes are TRBV20-1 and TRBJ1-4, with D possibly matching TRBD1 (5 bases). The CDR3 length is 18 residues. V lost 3 bases and J lost 4, with 24 bases in between. Per germline, CDR1 DFQATT and CDR2 SNEGSKA (reference sequence). CDR3 amino acids: CSARRRFMWGEGNEKLFF. The DNA for the CDR3 is TGCAGTGCTAGGCGACGATTCATGTGGGGGGAAGGTAATGAAAAACTGTTTTTT.

This chain connects TRBV4-2 to TRBJ2-1; 11 bases agree with TRBD2. Germline V lookup: CDR1 LGHNA, CDR2 YNFKEQ. The CDR3 extends over 17 amino acids. Trimming took 1 base from V and 6 from J; bases not matched to a gene: 8. The CDR3 region has the DNA TGTGCCAGCAGCCAAGCCCGGAGGACTAGCGGGCCCAATGAGCAGTTCTTC. Protein product: CASSQARRTSGPNEQFF.

This clonotype was recorded a few times. The chain carries TRBV4-3 and TRBJ2-1; 7 positions match TRBD2. There are 18 residues in the CDR3. Trimming at V came to 5 bases and at J to 8 bases, leaving 21 bases not matched to a gene. Germline V gene data show CDR1 as LGHNA and CDR2 as YSLEER. The CDR3 region has the DNA TGCGCCAGCAGCAAAGGCACCCTACGCGGGAGTGGCATTGATGAGCAGTTCTTC. Protein: CASSKGTLRGSGIDEQFF.

This clonotype was counted only a few times. The gene calls are TRBV5-1 and TRBJ2-3; D possibly matches TRBD1 or TRBD2 (6 bases each). V dropped 3 bases and J dropped 6 bases, with 14 bases sitting between them. Germline loops: CDR1 SGHRS, CDR2 YFSETQ. This CDR3 contains 14 residues. The CDR3 loop reads CASSWTRRGDTQYF. DNA for the CDR3: TGCGCCAGCAGCTGGACCAGGAGGGGGGATACGCAGTATTTT.

The rearrangement links TRBV18 to TRBJ1-2; D is undetermined. The V end was cut by 3 bases, the J end by 0 bases, with 8 bases between. The germline CDR1 and CDR2 sequences are KGHSH and LQKENI. CDR3 length: 14 residues. The CDR3 loop reads CASSPGDSNYGYTF. The CDR3 bases are TGTGCCAGCTCACCGGGCGATTCTAACTATGGCTACACCTTC. The full variable domain, rest sourced from reference TRBV18 and TRBJ1-2, is NAGVMQNPRHLVRRRGQEARLRCSPMKGHSHVYWYRQLPEEGLKFMVYLQKENIIDESGMPKERFSAEFPKEGPSILRIQQVVRGDSAAYFCASSPGDSNYGYTFGSGTRLTVV.

The sample holds a few counts of this clonotype. CDR3 sequence: CASSRRGQWSSYEQYV. Written as DNA, the CDR3 is TGCGCCAGCAGCCGCAGAGGACAGTGGAGCTCCTACGAGCAGTACGTC. V is TRBV4-3 and J is TRBJ2-5, with D perhaps TRBD1 (6 bases). The J call is uncertain, as TRBJ2-7 better fits the DNA end. Germline V gene sequence: CDR1 LGHNA, CDR2 YSLEER. The length of the CDR3 is 16 residues.

This rearrangement joins TRBV28 to TRBJ2-4, with D hard to call. The germline CDR1 and CDR2 sequences are MDHEN and SYDVKM. The germline V and J ends were trimmed by 3 bases and 1 base, with 13 bases remaining between them. The CDR3 length is 16 residues. This CDR3 is CASSFLAVKAKNIQYF. The CDR3 nucleotides read TGTGCCAGCAGTTTTTTAGCTGTTAAGGCCAAAAACATTCAGTACTTC.

The table lists this clonotype with a few counts. The rearrangement joins TRBV5-1 to TRBJ2-3; tentatively, D is TRBD2 (5 bases). Trimming pared 3 bases from V and 4 bases from J, leaving 9 bases between. Germline CDR1 and CDR2: SGHRS and YFSETQ. This CDR3 spans 13 amino acids. CDR3 DNA sequence: TGCGCCAGCAGCTCTGAGGGTCCAGATACGCAGTATTTT. Amino acid sequence: CASSSEGPDTQYF.

In this sample, this clonotype turned up a few times. The chain employs TRBV6-5 and TRBJ2-1; possible D gene TRBD1, 6 bases. This CDR3 has 14 amino acids. Germline V lookup: CDR1 MNHEY, CDR2 SVGAGI. V was pared by 4 bases and J by 9 bases, with 16 bases between. The CDR3 DNA reads as TGTGCCAGCAGTTTTGGGGGCAGTCTGGCTGAGCAGTTCTTC. Amino acid sequence: CASSFGGSLAEQFF.

In this sample, this clonotype turned up a few times. The chain is built from TRBV14 and TRBJ2-7, with D possibly matching TRBD2 (6 bases). The CDR3 is 13 residues long. CDR1 is SGHDN and CDR2 is FVKESK in the germline V gene. V was pared by 0 bases and J by 12 bases, with 15 bases between. Here the CDR3 DNA reads TGTGCCAGCAGCCAAGATATAACTAGCAGACCGTACTTC. Protein: CASSQDITSRPYF.

This chain links TRBV20-1 with TRBJ2-2; D unresolved. Germline V lookup: CDR1 DFQATT, CDR2 SNEGSKA (reference sequence). The V and J ends lost 6 bases and 5 bases respectively, with 19 bases between them. The CDR3 contains 15 residues. This CDR3 reads CSAALPTAGTGELFF. Written as DNA, the CDR3 is TGCAGTGCAGCCCTCCCGACTGCTGGTACCGGGGAGCTGTTTTTT.

The rearrangement joins TRBV30 to TRBJ1-2, with D perhaps TRBD1 (6 bases). Trimming left V 0 bases short and J 8 bases short, with 13 bases between. The germline CDR1 and CDR2 sequences are GTSNPN and SVGIG (reference sequence). CDR3 length: 13 amino acids. CDR3 DNA: TGTGCCTGGAGTGTAACGGGGGGCGTCGGCTACACCTTC. Translation gives CAWSVTGGVGYTF. The full variable domain, its missing parts supplied by reference TRBV30 and TRBJ1-2, is SQTIHQWPATLVQPVGSPLSLECTVEGTSNPNLYWYRQAAGRGLQLLFYSVGIGQISSEVPQNLSASRPQDRQFILSSKKLLLSDSGFYLCAWSVTGGVGYTFGSGTRLTVV.

This chain links TRBV12-3 or TRBV12-4 with TRBJ1-2; 7 bases line up with TRBD1. Germline trimming cut 5 bases from V and 3 bases from J; bases unmatched to any gene: 9. This CDR3 comprises 15 residues. The CDR3 bases are TGTGCCAGCAGTGCGGACACAGGGGTGGACTATGGCTACACCTTC. Its translation is CASSADTGVDYGYTF.

Concerning this clonotype itself: Lacking the conserved final phenylalanine or tryptophan, this CDR3 likely reflects a read error. The chain joins TRBV28 to TRBJ2-5; D call uncertain. Trimming pared 5 bases from V and 11 bases from J, leaving 18 bases between. The CDR3 has 13 amino acids. Per the germline V gene, CDR1 is MDHEN and CDR2 is SYDVKM. CDR3 nucleotide sequence: TGTGCCAGCAGTCCCCCCGCCGGGTATGAGCAGTACGTC. Amino acid sequence: CASSPPAGYEQYV.

This chain links TRBV14 with TRBJ2-5; D not certain. The CDR3 spans 13 residues. CDR1 is SGHDN and CDR2 is FVKESK in the germline V gene. Trimming took off 1 base at V and 2 bases at J, with 5 bases between the two ends. CDR3 DNA: TGTGCCAGCAGCCAAGTCAGACAAGAGACCCAGTACTTC. Its protein product is CASSQVRQETQYF.

This chain links TRBV20-1 with TRBJ2-1; D remains unclear. In germline, CDR1 is DFQATT, CDR2 SNEGSKA (reference sequence). The CDR3 runs to 12 residues. Trimming took 3 bases from V and 3 from J, leaving 6 bases between them. CDR3 residues: CSASPNYNEQFF. In nucleotides, the CDR3 is TGCAGTGCTAGCCCTAACTACAATGAGCAGTTCTTC.

This clonotype was seen more than once but under ten times. V gene TRBV20-1 combines with J gene TRBJ1-1, with unresolved D. V was trimmed by 7 bases and J by 6 bases, leaving 18 bases between them. CDR3 length equals 13 residues. Germline V gene lookup returns CDR1 DFQATT and CDR2 SNEGSKA (reference sequence). The CDR3 is CSGAVAQLSEAFF. CDR3 in DNA: TGCAGTGGTGCGGTGGCCCAGCTGTCTGAAGCTTTCTTT.